These 8 T cell receptor beta chains came from one sample sequenced in a study of blood T cell repertoires in COVID-19. Data came from immunoSEQ multiplex PCR; TCRdb stores just in-frame clones and leaves some out. The sample consists of some 52,000 clones, about nine tenths of them appearing once. Sequenced sample: peripheral blood. The receptor source for this set is a human donor in a cohort sampled during active COVID-19.

This chain joins TRBV6-2 or TRBV6-3 and TRBJ2-7; maybe TRBD1 (6 bases). The CDR3 covers 13 residues. V lost 5 bases to trimming and J lost 6 bases, with 14 bases between them. Looked up from germline, CDR1 is MNHEY and CDR2 is SVGEGT. The CDR3 DNA is TGTGCCAGCAGTGACCGACAGGCCCTCGAGCAGTACTTC. It yields the protein CASSDRQALEQYF.

V and J are TRBV5-4 and TRBJ2-2; 8 bases fit TRBD1. Trimming took 4 bases from V and 5 from J; bases not matched to a gene: 7. This CDR3 region has 15 residues. Germline values: CDR1 SGHNT, CDR2 YYREEE (reference sequence). The CDR3 DNA reads as TGTGCCAGCAGCCAACGACAGGGGAGGACCGGGGAGCTGTTTTTT. Translated, it gives CASSQRQGRTGELFF. Based on the CDR3 plus reference TRBV5-4 and TRBJ2-2, the full variable domain is ETGVTQSPTHLIKTRGQQVTLRCSSQSGHNTVSWYQQALGQGPQFIFQYYREEENGRGNFPPRFSGLQFPNYSSELNVNALELDDSALYLCASSQRQGRTGELFFGEGSRLTVL.

The gene calls are TRBV12-3 or TRBV12-4 and TRBJ1-1, with 11 bases matching TRBD1. The CDR3 runs to 13 residues. The V and J ends lost 7 bases and 4 bases, in that order; junction bases with no gene match: 2. CDR3 region: CASKGQGATEAFF. CDR3 nucleotides: TGTGCCAGCAAAGGACAGGGGGCCACTGAAGCTTTCTTT.

This clone has just one count. CDR3 protein: CASSLLSGSYEQYF. CDR3 DNA sequence: TGTGCCAGCAGTTTATTAAGCGGGAGTTACGAGCAGTACTTC. The chain recombines TRBV28 with TRBJ2-7; 8 bases fit TRBD2. The CDR3 spans 14 residues. V was pared by 1 base and J by 4 bases, with 3 bases of the junction left unmatched. Germline loops: CDR1 MDHEN, CDR2 SYDVKM. The whole variable domain, filled in from reference TRBV28 and TRBJ2-7, reads DVKVTQSSRYLVKRTGEKVFLECVQDMDHENMFWYRQDPGLGLRLIYFSYDVKMKEKGDIPEGYSVSREKKERFSLILESASTNQTSMYLCASSLLSGSYEQYFGPGTRLTVT.

V gene TRBV19 combines with J gene TRBJ1-6; weak D call: TRBD1 (5 bases). The CDR3 covers 14 residues. Germline loops: CDR1 LNHDA, CDR2 SQIVND (reference sequence). Between the trimmed V and J ends, which lost 3 bases and 7 bases, there was a span of 10 bases. CDR3 loop: CASSMDGGNSPLHF. CDR3 DNA sequence: TGTGCCAGTAGTATGGACGGGGGGAATTCACCCCTCCACTTT.

The gene calls are TRBV13 and TRBJ1-1; the D gene is possibly TRBD1 (6 bases). CDR1 PRHDT and CDR2 FYEKMQ come from the germline V gene (reference sequence). The CDR3 spans 17 residues. The V end lost 7 bases, the J end lost 5 bases, and 26 bases lay between the germline ends. The CDR3 DNA is TGTGCCAGCACCCCGTCCAGGGGCCCTCTGAAGTTTACTGAAGCTTTCTTT. It specifies CASTPSRGPLKFTEAFF.

This clone was seen more than once but under ten times. The chain combines TRBV6-5 with TRBJ1-1; D is uncertain. CDR1 and CDR2 from the germline V gene are MNHEY and SVGAGI. The CDR3 sequence is 13 residues long. Trimming removed 5 bases from V and 1 base from J, with 8 bases in between. CDR3 residues: CASSRVENTEAFF. As DNA, the CDR3 is TGTGCCAGCAGTAGAGTTGAGAACACTGAAGCTTTCTTT.

The chain joins TRBV3-1 (or the pseudogene TRBV3-2) to TRBJ2-4; 8 nucleotides match TRBD1. The V gene's germline CDR1 is LGHDT and CDR2 YNNKEL (reference sequence). V gave up 4 bases and J gave up 0 bases; unmatched junction bases: 5. The CDR3 consists of 16 residues. CDR3 sequence: CASSRGQGLAKNIQYF. CDR3 DNA sequence: TGTGCCAGCAGCCGCGGACAGGGACTAGCCAAAAACATTCAGTACTTC.